The 9 T cell receptor beta chains listed next were all sequenced from one sample in a study of response to subunit inactivated influenza vaccine. MiXCR was run by TCRdb on the RT-PCR reads, yielding one entry per CDR3 protein. The profile shows 610,000 or so distinct CDR3 sequences, 11% to 15% of them singletons. The sequencing here drew on PBMCs from blood, taken 11 to 12 days after vaccination. The receptors originated from a middle-aged man who received an inactivated influenza vaccine.

The V and J genes are TRBV13 and TRBJ2-1, with TRBD1 identical over 8 bases. V lost 5 bases and J lost 6; bases outside the gene matches: 21. There are 19 residues in the CDR3. Looked up from germline, CDR1 is PRHDT and CDR2 is FYEKMQ (reference sequence). The CDR3 here is CASSDRTGPHTGLGNEQFF. CDR3 in DNA: TGTGCCAGCAGCGACAGGACAGGGCCGCATACAGGGTTGGGCAATGAGCAGTTCTTC.

The chain joins TRBV7-8 to TRBJ2-7; a possible D gene is TRBD2 (6 bases). Germline assignment: CDR1 SGHVS and CDR2 FQNEAQ. Between the trimmed V and J ends, which lost 6 bases and 4 bases, there was a span of 13 bases. The CDR3 is 13 amino acids. The CDR3 reads CASRSGHAYEQYF. DNA for the CDR3: TGTGCCAGCAGGAGCGGGCACGCATACGAGCAGTACTTC.

The chain couples TRBV10-3 to TRBJ1-1; tentative D call: TRBD1 (6 bases). With 7 bases removed from V and 1 base from J, the gap between germline ends came to 13 bases. Looked up from germline, CDR1 is ENHRY and CDR2 is SYGVKD. This CDR3 spans 14 amino acids. This CDR3 reads CAINRAQGNTEAFF. Here the CDR3 DNA reads TGTGCCATCAATAGAGCACAGGGGAACACTGAAGCTTTCTTT.

The J gene is TRBJ2-7, the V gene TRBV5-1; 7 bases match TRBD1. Losses at the gene ends were 2 bases for V and 2 bases for J; bases not matched to a gene: 7. This CDR3 contains 15 residues. The germline V gene has CDR1 SGHRS and CDR2 YFSETQ. The CDR3 coding sequence is TGCGCCAGCAGCTTCGAGAGACAGGGCCCCTACGAGCAGTACTTC. Translating it yields CASSFERQGPYEQYF.

This clonotype came up many times. This sequence joins TRBV7-8 and TRBJ2-1, with TRBD2 as a possible D gene (7 bases). V was shortened by 0 bases and J by 5 bases, with 11 bases between the two germline ends. The V gene's germline CDR1 is SGHVS and CDR2 FQNEAQ. CDR3 length: 15 residues. As DNA, the CDR3 is TGTGCCAGCAGCTTAGCCGGGGGGCCCCACAATGAGCAGTTCTTC. Translated, it gives CASSLAGGPHNEQFF.

This clonotype was picked up a small number of times. V usage is TRBV3-1 and J usage is TRBJ2-4; D is possibly TRBD1 (6 bases). The germline V gene has CDR1 LGHDT and CDR2 YNNKEL (reference sequence). Trimming removed 2 bases at V and 0 bases at J, with 17 bases between. The CDR3 length is 18 residues. CDR3 DNA sequence: TGTGCCAGCAGCCAACCCCTTGCAGGGGCATTAGCCAAAAACATTCAGTACTTC. It encodes CASSQPLAGALAKNIQYF. Together with reference TRBV3-1 and TRBJ2-4, the CDR3 gives the full variable domain: DTAVSQTPKYLVTQMGNDKSIKCEQNLGHDTMYWYKQDSKKFLKIMFSYNNKELIINETVPNRFSPKSPDKAHLNLHINSLELGDSAVYFCASSQPLAGALAKNIQYFGAGTRLSVL.

This rearrangement joins TRBV6-5 to TRBJ2-2; TRBD1 is a possible D gene (6 bases). This CDR3 has 16 residues. The V and J ends lost 2 bases and 1 base respectively, with 11 bases between them. Germline values: CDR1 MNHEY, CDR2 SVGAGI. The CDR3 reads CASSYGDTMNTGELFF. CDR3 bases: TGTGCCAGCAGTTACGGGGACACCATGAACACCGGGGAGCTGTTTTTT.

The chain employs TRBV5-1 and TRBJ2-1; 10 nucleotides agree with TRBD1. The CDR3 sequence is 13 residues long. Germline CDR1 SGHRS, CDR2 YFSETQ. The trim removed 9 bases at V and 6 bases at J, leaving 6 bases unmatched. In DNA, the CDR3 is TGCGCCACCAAGACAGGGGGCTTCAATGAGCAGTTCTTC. It is translated as CATKTGGFNEQFF.

This clonotype was found once. V and J are TRBV5-1 and TRBJ2-7; D gene uncertain. The CDR3 has 13 residues. Germline-derived CDR1 and CDR2 are SGHRS and YFSETQ. Trimming removed 2 bases from V and 8 bases from J, with 14 bases in between. This CDR3 reads CASSFTQQDKQYF. For the CDR3, the DNA is TGCGCCAGCAGCTTTACACAGCAAGATAAGCAGTACTTC.